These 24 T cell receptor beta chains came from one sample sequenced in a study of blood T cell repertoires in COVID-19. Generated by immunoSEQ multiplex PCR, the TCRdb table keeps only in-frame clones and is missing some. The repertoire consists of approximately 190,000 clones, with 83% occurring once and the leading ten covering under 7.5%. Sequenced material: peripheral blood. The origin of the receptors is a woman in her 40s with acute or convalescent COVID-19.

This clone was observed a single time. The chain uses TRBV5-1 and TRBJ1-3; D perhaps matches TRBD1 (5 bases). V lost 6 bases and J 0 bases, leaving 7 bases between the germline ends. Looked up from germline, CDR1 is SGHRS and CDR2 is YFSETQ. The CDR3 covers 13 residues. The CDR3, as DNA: TGCGCCAGCAAGACAGACTCTGGAAACACCATATATTTT. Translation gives CASKTDSGNTIYF.

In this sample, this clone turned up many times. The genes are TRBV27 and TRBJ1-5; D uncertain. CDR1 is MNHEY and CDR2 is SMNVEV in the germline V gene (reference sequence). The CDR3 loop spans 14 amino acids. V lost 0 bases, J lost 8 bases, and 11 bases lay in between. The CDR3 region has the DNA TGTGCCAGCAGTTTATCGTCAGCCCAGGAGCCCCAGCATTTT. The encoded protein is CASSLSSAQEPQHF.

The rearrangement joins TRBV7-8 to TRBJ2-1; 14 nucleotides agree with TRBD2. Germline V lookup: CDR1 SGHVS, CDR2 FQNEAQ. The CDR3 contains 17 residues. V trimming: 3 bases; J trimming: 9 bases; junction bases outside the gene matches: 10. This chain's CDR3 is CASSLGLAGVRRGEQFF. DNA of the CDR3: TGTGCCAGCAGCTTGGGACTAGCGGGAGTTAGGAGAGGTGAGCAGTTCTTC.

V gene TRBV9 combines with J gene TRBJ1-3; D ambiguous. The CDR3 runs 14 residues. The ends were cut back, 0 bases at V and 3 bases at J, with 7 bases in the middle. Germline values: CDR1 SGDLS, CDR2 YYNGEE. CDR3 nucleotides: TGTGCCAGCAGCGTAGCCTCAGTTGGAAACACCATATATTTT. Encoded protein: CASSVASVGNTIYF. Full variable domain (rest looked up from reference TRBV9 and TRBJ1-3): DSGVTQTPKHLITATGQRVTLRCSPRSGDLSVYWYQQSLDQGLQFLIQYYNGEERAKGNILERFSAQQFPDLHSELNLSSLELGDSALYFCASSVASVGNTIYFGEGSWLTVV.

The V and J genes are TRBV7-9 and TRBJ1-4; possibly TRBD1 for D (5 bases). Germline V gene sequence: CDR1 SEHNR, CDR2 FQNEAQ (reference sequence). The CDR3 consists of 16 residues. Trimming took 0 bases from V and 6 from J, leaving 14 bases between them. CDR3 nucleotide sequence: TGTGCCAGCAGCTTAGCGGTTTTCACAGGAGATGAAAAACTGTTTTTT. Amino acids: CASSLAVFTGDEKLFF.

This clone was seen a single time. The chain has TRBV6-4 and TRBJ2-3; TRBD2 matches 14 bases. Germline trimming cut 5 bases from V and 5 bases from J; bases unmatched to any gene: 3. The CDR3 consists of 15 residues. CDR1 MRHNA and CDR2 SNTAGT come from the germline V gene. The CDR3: CASSSGTSGGDTQYF. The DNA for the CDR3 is TGTGCCAGCAGTTCCGGGACTAGCGGGGGAGATACGCAGTATTTT.

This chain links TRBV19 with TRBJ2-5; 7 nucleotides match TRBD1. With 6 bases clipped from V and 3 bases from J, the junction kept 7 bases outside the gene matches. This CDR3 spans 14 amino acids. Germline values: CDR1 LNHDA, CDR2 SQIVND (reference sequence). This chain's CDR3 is CASRGEQGKETQYF. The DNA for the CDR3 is TGTGCCAGTAGGGGGGAACAGGGGAAAGAGACCCAGTACTTC.

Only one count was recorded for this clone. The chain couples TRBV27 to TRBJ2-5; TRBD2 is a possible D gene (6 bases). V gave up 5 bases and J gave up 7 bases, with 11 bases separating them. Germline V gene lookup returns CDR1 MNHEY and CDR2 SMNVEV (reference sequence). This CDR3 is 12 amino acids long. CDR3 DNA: TGTGCCAGCAGTCAGGTGGGGGGGACCCAGTACTTC. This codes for CASSQVGGTQYF.

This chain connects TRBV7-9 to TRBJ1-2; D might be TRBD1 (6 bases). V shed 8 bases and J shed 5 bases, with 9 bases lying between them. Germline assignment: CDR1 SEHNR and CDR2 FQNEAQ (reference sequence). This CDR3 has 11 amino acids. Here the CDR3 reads CASGGSYGYTF. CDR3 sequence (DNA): TGTGCCAGCGGGGGCTCATATGGCTACACCTTC.

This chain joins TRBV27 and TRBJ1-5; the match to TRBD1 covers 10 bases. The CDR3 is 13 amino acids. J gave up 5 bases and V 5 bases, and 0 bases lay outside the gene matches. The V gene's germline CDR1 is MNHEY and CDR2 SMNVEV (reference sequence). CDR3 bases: TGTGCCAGCAGTGGGACAGGGGATCAGCCCCAGCATTTT. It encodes CASSGTGDQPQHF.

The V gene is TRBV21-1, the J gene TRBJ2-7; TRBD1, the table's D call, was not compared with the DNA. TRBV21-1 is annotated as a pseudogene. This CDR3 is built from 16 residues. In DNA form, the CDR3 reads TGTGCCAGCAGCGCCTACCGGGACAGGGATACCTACGAGCAGTACTTC. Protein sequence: CASSAYRDRDTYEQYF.

The CDR3: CASSETGDAYGYTF. CDR3 nucleotide sequence: TGCGCCAGCAGCGAGACAGGGGACGCCTATGGCTACACCTTC. This chain links TRBV4-1 with TRBJ1-2; 8 nucleotides agree with TRBD1. Germline CDR1 and CDR2: MGHRA and YSYEKL. CDR3 length: 14 residues. V lost 5 bases to trimming and J lost 4 bases; unmatched junction nucleotides: 6.

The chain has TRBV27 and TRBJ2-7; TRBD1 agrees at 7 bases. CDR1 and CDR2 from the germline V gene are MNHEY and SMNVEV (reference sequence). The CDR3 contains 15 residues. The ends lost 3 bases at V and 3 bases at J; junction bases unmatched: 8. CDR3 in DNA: TGTGCCAGCAGTTTTCCGGGACAGACTATCTACGAGCAGTACTTC. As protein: CASSFPGQTIYEQYF.

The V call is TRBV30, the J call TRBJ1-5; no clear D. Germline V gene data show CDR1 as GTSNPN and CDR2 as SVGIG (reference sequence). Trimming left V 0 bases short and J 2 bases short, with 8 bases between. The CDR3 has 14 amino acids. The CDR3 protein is CAWSVLSGNQPQHF. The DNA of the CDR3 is TGTGCCTGGAGTGTACTTTCCGGCAATCAGCCCCAGCATTTT.

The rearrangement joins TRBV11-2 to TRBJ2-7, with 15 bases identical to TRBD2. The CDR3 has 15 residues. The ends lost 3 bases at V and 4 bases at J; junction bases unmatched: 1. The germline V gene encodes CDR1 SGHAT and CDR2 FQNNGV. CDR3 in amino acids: CASSFGLAGGYEQYF. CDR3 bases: TGTGCCAGCAGCTTCGGACTAGCGGGAGGGTACGAGCAGTACTTC.

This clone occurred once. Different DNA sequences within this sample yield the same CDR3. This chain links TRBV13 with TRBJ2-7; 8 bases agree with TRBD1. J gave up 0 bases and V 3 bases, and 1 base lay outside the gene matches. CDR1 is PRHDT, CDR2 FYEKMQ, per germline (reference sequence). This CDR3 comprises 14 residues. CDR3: CASSLDRVSYEQYF. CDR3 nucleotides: TGTGCCAGCAGCTTGGACAGGGTCTCCTACGAGCAGTACTTC.

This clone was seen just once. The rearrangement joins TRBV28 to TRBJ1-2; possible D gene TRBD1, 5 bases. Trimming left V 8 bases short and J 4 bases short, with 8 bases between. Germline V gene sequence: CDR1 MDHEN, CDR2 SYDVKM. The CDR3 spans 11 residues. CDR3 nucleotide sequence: TGTGCCAGCGGAAGGGGCTATGGCTACACCTTC. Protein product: CASGRGYGYTF.

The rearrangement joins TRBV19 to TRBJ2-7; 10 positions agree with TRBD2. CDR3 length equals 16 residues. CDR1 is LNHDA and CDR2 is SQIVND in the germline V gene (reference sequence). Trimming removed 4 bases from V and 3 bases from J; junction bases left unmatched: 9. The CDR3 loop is CASSTTASGSFYEQYF. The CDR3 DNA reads TGTGCCAGTAGTACAACCGCTAGCGGGAGCTTCTACGAGCAGTACTTC. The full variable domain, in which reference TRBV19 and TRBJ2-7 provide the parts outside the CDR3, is DGGITQSPKYLFRKEGQNVTLSCEQNLNHDAMYWYRQDPGQGLRLIYYSQIVNDFQKGDIAEGYSVSREKKESFPLTVTSAQKNPTAFYLCASSTTASGSFYEQYFGPGTRLTVT.

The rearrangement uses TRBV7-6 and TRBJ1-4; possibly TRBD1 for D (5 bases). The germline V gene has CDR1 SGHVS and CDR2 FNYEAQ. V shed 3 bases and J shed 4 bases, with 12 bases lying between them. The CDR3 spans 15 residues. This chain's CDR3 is CASSLGGGFNEKLFF. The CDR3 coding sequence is TGTGCCAGCAGCTTGGGTGGGGGGTTTAATGAAAAACTGTTTTTT.

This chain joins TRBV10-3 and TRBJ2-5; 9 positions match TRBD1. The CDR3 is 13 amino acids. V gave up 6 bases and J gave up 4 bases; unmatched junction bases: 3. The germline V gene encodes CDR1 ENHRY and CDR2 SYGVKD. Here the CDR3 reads CAISEQGAETQYF. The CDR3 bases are TGTGCCATCAGCGAACAGGGGGCAGAGACCCAGTACTTC.

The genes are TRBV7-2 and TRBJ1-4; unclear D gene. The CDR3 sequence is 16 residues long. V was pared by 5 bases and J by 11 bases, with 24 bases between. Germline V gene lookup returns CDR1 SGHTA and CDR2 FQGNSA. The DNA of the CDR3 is TGTGCCAGCAGCCGCCAAACGGGAGAGGGCGGGTTGAAACTGTTTTTT. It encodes CASSRQTGEGGLKLFF.

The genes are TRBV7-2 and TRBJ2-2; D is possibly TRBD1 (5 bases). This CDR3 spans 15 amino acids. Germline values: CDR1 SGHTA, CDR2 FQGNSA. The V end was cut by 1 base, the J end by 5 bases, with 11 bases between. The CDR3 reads CASSLGSGKTGELFF. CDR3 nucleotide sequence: TGTGCCAGCAGCTTAGGGTCAGGGAAGACCGGGGAGCTGTTTTTT.

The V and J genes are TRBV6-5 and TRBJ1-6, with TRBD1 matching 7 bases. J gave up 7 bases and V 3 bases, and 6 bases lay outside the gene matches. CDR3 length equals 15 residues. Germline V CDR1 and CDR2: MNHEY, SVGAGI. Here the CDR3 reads CASSYEGQKNSPLHF. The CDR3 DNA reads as TGTGCCAGCAGTTATGAGGGACAGAAAAATTCACCCCTCCACTTT.

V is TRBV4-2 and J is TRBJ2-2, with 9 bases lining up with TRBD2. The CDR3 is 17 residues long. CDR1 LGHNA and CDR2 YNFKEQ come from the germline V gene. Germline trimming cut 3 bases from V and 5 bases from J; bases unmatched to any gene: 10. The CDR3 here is CASSHLGVAGETGELFF. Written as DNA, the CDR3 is TGTGCCAGCAGCCACCTCGGGGTAGCGGGAGAAACCGGGGAGCTGTTTTTT.